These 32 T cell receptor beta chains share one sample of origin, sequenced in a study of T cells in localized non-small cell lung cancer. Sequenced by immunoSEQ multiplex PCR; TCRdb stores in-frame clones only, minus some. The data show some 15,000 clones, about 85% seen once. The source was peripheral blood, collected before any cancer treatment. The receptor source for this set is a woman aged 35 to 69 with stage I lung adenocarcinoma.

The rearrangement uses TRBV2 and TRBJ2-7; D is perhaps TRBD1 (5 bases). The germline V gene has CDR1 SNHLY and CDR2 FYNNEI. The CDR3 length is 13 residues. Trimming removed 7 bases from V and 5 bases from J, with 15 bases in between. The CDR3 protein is CASTKGPFDEQYF. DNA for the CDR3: TGTGCCAGCACTAAGGGGCCCTTTGACGAGCAGTACTTC.

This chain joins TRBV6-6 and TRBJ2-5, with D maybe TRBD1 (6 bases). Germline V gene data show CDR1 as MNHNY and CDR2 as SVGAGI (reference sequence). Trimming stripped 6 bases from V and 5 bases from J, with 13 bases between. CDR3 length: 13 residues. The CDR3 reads CASSIQGGETQYF. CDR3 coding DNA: TGTGCCAGCAGCATACAGGGTGGCGAGACCCAGTACTTC.

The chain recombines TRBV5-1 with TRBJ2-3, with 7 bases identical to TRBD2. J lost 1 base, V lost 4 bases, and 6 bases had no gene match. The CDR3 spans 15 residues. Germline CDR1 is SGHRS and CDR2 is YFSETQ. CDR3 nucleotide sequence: TGCGCCAGCAGCCCCCGGAGCGGGGGCACAGATACGCAGTATTTT. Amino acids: CASSPRSGGTDTQYF. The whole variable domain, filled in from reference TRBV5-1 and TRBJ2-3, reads KAGVTQTPRYLIKTRGQQVTLSCSPISGHRSVSWYQQTPGQGLQFLFEYFSETQRNKGNFPGRFSGRQFSNSRSEMNVSTLELGDSALYLCASSPRSGGTDTQYFGPGTRLTVL.

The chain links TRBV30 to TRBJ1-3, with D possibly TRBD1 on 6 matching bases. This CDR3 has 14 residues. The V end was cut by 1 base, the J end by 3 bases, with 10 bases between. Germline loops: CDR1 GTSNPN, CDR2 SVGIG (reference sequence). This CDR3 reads CAWSAGDFGNTIYF. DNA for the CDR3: TGTGCCTGGAGTGCAGGGGACTTTGGAAACACCATATATTTT.

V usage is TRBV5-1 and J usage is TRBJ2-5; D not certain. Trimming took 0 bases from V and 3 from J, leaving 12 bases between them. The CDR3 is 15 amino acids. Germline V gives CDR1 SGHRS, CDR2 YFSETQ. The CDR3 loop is CASSLAVRTEETQYF. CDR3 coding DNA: TGCGCCAGCAGCTTGGCCGTCAGGACGGAAGAGACCCAGTACTTC.

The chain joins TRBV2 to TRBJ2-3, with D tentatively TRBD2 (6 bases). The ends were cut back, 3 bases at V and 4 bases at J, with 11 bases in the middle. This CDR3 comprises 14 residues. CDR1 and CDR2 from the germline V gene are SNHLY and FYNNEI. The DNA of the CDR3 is TGTGCCAGCAGTGAGAGGAGGGCAGCAGATACGCAGTATTTT. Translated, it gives CASSERRAADTQYF.

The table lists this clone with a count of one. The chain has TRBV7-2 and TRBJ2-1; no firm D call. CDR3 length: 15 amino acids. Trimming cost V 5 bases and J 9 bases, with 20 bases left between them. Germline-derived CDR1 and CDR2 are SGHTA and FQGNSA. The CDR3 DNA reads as TGTGCCAGCAGCCCGCGGTCAGGCTCTGGAATTGAGCAGTTCTTC. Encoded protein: CASSPRSGSGIEQFF.

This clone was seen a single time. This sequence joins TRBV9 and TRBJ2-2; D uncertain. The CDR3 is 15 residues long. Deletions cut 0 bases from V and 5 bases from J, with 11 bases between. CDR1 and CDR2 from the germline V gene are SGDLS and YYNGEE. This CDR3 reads CASSVGSVLTGELFF. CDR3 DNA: TGTGCCAGCAGCGTAGGATCAGTTTTGACCGGGGAGCTGTTTTTT. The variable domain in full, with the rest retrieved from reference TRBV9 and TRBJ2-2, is DSGVTQTPKHLITATGQRVTLRCSPRSGDLSVYWYQQSLDQGLQFLIQYYNGEERAKGNILERFSAQQFPDLHSELNLSSLELGDSALYFCASSVGSVLTGELFFGEGSRLTVL.

The CDR3 region is CASSRGRGEAKQYF. The DNA of the CDR3 is TGTGCCAGCAGCCGCGGACGGGGGGAGGCCAAGCAGTACTTC. The gene calls are TRBV16 and TRBJ2-7; 7 bases fit TRBD2. Germline lookup yields CDR1 KGHSY and CDR2 FQNENV. There are 14 residues in the CDR3. The ends lost 4 bases at V and 8 bases at J; junction bases unmatched: 11.

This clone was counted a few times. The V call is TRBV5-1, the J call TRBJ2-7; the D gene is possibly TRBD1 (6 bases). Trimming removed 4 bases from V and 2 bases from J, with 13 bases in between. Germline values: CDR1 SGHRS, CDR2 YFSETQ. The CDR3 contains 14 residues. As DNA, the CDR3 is TGCGCCAGCAGCGACGAGGACAGTACCTACGAGCAGTACTTC. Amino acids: CASSDEDSTYEQYF.

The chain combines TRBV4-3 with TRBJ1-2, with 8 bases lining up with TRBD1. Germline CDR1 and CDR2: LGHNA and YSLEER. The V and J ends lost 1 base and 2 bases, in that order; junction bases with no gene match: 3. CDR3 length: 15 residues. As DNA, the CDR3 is TGCGCCAGCAGCCAAGTCCGGACAGGGAACTATGGCTACACCTTC. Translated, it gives CASSQVRTGNYGYTF.

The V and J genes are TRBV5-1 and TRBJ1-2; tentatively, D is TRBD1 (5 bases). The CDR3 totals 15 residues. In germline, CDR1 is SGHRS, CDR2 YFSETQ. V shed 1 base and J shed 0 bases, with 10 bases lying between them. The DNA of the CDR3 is TGCGCCAGCAGCTTGTCGTCAGGGACTAACTATGGCTACACCTTC. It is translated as CASSLSSGTNYGYTF.

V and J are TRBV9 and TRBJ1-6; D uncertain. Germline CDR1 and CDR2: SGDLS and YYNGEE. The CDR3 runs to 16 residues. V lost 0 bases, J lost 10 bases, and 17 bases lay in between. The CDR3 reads CASSVDAGGLRSPLHF. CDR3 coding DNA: TGTGCCAGCAGCGTAGACGCCGGAGGTCTAAGATCACCCCTCCACTTT.

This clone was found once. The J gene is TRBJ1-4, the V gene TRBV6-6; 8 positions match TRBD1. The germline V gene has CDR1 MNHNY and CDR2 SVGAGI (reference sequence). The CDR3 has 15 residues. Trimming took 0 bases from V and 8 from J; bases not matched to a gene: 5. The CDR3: CASSYSITGGEKLFF. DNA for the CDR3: TGTGCCAGCAGTTACTCGATAACAGGGGGGGAAAAACTGTTTTTT.

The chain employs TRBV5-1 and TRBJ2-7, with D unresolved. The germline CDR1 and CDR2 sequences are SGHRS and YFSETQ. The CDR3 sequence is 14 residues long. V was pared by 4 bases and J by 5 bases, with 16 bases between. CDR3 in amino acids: CASSGSWGSDEQYF. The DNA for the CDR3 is TGCGCCAGCAGCGGTTCTTGGGGTTCTGACGAGCAGTACTTC.

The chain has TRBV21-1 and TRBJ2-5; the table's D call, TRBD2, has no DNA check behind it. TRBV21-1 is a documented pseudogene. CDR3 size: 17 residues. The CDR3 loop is CASRLPPRDSGQETQYF. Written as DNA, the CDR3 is TGTGCCAGCAGACTCCCTCCTAGGGATAGCGGGCAAGAGACCCAGTACTTC.

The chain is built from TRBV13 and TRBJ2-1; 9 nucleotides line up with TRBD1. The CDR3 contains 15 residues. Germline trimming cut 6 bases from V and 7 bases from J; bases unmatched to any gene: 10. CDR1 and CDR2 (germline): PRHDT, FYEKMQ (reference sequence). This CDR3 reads CASSYDPDRGNEQFF. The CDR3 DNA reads TGTGCCAGCAGTTACGACCCGGACAGGGGAAATGAGCAGTTCTTC.

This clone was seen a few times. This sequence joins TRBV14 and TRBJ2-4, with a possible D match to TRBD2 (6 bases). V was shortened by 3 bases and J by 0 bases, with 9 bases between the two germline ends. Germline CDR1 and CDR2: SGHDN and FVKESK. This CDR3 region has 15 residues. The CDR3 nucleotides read TGTGCCAGCAGCCAGGGGGGACTAGCCAAAAACATTCAGTACTTC. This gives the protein CASSQGGLAKNIQYF.

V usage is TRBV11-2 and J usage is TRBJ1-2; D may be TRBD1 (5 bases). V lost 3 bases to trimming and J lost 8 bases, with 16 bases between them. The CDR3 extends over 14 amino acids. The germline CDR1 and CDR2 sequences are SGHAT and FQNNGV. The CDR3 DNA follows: TGTGCCAGCAGCTTGGGGGTCGGAGATGGAGGCTACACCTTC. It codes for CASSLGVGDGGYTF.

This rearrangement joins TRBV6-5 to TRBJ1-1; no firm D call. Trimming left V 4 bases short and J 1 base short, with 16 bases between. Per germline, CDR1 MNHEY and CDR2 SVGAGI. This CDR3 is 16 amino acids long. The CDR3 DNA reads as TGTGCCAGCAGTTCCCTCCCCCGGCAACGGAACACTGAAGCTTTCTTT. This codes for CASSSLPRQRNTEAFF.

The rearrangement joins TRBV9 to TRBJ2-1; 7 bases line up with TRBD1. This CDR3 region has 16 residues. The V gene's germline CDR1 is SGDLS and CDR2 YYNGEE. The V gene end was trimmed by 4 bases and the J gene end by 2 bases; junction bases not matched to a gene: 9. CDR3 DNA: TGTGCCAGCAGCCCCTGGGGAACAGGGGCCTACAATGAGCAGTTCTTC. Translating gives CASSPWGTGAYNEQFF.

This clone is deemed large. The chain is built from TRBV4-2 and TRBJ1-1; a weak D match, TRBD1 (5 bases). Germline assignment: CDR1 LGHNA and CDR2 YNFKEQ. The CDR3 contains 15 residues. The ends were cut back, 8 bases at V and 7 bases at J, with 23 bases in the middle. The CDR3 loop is CASLKRGGTTLEAFF. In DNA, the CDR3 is TGTGCCAGCTTAAAACGGGGGGGGACTACCCTTGAAGCTTTCTTT.

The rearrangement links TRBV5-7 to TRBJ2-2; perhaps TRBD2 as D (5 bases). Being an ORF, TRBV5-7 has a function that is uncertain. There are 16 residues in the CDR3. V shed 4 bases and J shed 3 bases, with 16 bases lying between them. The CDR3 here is CASSAPSLRDTGELFF. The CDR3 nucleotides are TGTGCCAGCAGCGCCCCTAGCCTCCGTGACACCGGGGAGCTGTTTTTT.

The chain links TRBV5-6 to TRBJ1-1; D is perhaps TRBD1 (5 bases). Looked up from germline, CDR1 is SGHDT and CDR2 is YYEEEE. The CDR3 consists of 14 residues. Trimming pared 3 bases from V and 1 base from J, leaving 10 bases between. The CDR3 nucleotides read TGTGCCAGCAGCTACCTGACAGCGAACACTGAAGCTTTCTTT. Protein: CASSYLTANTEAFF. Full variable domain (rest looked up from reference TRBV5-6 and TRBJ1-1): DAGVTQSPTHLIKTRGQQVTLRCSPKSGHDTVSWYQQALGQGPQFIFQYYEEEERQRGNFPDRFSGHQFPNYSSELNVNALLLGDSALYLCASSYLTANTEAFFGQGTRLTVV.

The CDR3 DNA reads TGTGCTAGTGGCCTTCGACAGGGATTGGTCACCGGGGAGCTGTTTTTT. Its translation is CASGLRQGLVTGELFF. The V and J genes are TRBV12-5 and TRBJ2-2; 7 positions agree with TRBD1. The CDR3 loop spans 16 amino acids. V was pared by 6 bases and J by 4 bases, with 11 bases of the junction left unmatched. Germline V gene sequence: CDR1 LGHNT, CDR2 FRNRAP.

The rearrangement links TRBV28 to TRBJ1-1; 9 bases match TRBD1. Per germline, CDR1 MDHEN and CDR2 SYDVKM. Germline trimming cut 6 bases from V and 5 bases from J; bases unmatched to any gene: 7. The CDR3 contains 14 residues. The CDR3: CASSVTGGYTEAFF. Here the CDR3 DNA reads TGTGCCAGCAGCGTGACAGGGGGTTATACTGAAGCTTTCTTT.

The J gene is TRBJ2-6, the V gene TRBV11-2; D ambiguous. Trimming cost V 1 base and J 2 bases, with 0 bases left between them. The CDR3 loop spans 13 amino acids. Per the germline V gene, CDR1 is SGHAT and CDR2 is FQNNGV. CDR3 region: CASSLAGANVLTF. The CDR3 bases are TGTGCCAGCAGCTTAGCTGGGGCCAACGTCCTGACTTTC.

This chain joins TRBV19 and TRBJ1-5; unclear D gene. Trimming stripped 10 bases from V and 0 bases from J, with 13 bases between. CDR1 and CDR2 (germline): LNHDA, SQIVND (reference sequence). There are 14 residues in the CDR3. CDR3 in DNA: TGTGCCACTAATCGGATAGCTAGCAATCAGCCCCAGCATTTT. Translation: CATNRIASNQPQHF. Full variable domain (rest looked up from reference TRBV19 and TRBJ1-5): DGGITQSPKYLFRKEGQNVTLSCEQNLNHDAMYWYRQDPGQGLRLIYYSQIVNDFQKGDIAEGYSVSREKKESFPLTVTSAQKNPTAFYLCATNRIASNQPQHFGDGTRLSIL.

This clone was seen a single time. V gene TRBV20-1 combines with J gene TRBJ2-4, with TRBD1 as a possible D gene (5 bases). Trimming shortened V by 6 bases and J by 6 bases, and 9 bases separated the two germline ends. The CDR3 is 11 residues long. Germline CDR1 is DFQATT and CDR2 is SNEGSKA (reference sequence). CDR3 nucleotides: TGCAGTGCAGGGGAAAGAAACATTCAGTACTTC. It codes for CSAGERNIQYF.

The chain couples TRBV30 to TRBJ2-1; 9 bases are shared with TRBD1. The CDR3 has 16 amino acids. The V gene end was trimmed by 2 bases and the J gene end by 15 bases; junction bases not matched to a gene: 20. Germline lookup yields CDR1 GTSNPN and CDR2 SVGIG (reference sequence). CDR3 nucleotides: TGTGCCTGGAGTACCCAAACGGGACAGGGTAATTTTTTTGGGTTCTTC. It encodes CAWSTQTGQGNFFGFF.

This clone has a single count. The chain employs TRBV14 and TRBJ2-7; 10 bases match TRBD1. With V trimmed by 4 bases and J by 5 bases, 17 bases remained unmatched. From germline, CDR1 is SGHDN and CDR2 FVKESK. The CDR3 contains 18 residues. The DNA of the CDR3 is TGTGCCAGCAGCCGACCCGGGACAGGGGTTAGGGTTAGGGACGAGCAGTACTTC. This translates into CASSRPGTGVRVRDEQYF.

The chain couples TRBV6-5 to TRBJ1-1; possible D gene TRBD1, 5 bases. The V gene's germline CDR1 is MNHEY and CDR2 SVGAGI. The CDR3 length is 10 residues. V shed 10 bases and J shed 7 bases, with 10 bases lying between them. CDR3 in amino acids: CATSTGEAFF. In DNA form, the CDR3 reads TGTGCCACCTCTACAGGTGAAGCTTTCTTT.